Below are 8 T cell receptor beta chains sequenced from a single sample in a study of T cells after yellow fever vaccination. One entry per CDR3 protein, called by TCRdb with MiXCR from the 5' RACE reads. This sample has around 70,000 distinct CDR3 sequences; approximately 6.5% occur once, and the top ten carry roughly a third. Sample: CD8+ T cells sorted from PBMCs, taken about 5 days after the first yellow fever vaccination. These receptors were taken from a man aged 18-30 years who received the YFV17D yellow fever vaccine.

V usage is TRBV7-6 and J usage is TRBJ2-1, with 8 bases lining up with TRBD2. Germline loops: CDR1 SGHVS, CDR2 FNYEAQ. The CDR3 runs 15 residues. The junction had 2 bases not matched to a gene; V was cut back by 3 bases and J by 1 base. The CDR3 DNA is TGTGCCAGCAGCTTTCGCGGGGGGTCCTACAATGAGCAGTTCTTC. Protein sequence: CASSFRGGSYNEQFF.

With regard to this clonotype: This may be a read error: a much more frequent sequence differs by one nucleotide. This sequence joins TRBV15 and TRBJ2-1, with 9 bases fitting TRBD1. The J segment lost 9 bases and the V segment lost 1 base, leaving 7 bases of the junction unmatched. CDR3 length: 15 amino acids. Germline CDR1 LNHNV, CDR2 YYDKDF (reference sequence). The CDR3 DNA reads TGTGCCACCAGCAGAGTCTCACAGGGGGCAGGTGAGCAGTTCTTC. It encodes CATSRVSQGAGEQFF.

This clonotype occurred many times. V is TRBV7-8 and J is TRBJ1-1; no clear D. This CDR3 spans 16 amino acids. Germline CDR1 SGHVS, CDR2 FQNEAQ. Trimming stripped 2 bases from V and 0 bases from J, with 13 bases between. CDR3 DNA sequence: TGTGCCAGCAGCTTAATAAGGGCAGACTTGAACACTGAAGCTTTCTTT. Translated, it gives CASSLIRADLNTEAFF.

At least ten counts were recorded for this clonotype. The chain couples TRBV6-1 to TRBJ1-1; D is undetermined. Germline CDR1 is MNHNS and CDR2 is SASEGT. This CDR3 contains 14 residues. Trimming took off 3 bases at V and 7 bases at J, with 15 bases between the two ends. The CDR3 reads CASSEGWADNEAFF. The CDR3 DNA sequence: TGTGCCAGCAGTGAGGGGTGGGCAGACAATGAAGCTTTCTTT.

The chain carries TRBV24-1 and TRBJ2-3; no definite D call. The CDR3 sequence is 15 residues long. The V end was cut by 0 bases, the J end by 0 bases, with 6 bases between. Per the germline V gene, CDR1 is KGHDR and CDR2 is SFDVKD. CDR3 DNA sequence: TGTGCCACCAGTGATTTGGTCAGCAGCACAGATACGCAGTATTTT. Translating gives CATSDLVSSTDTQYF.

This clonotype was recorded at least ten times. The rearrangement uses TRBV4-3 and TRBJ2-3; no clear D gene. Between the trimmed V and J ends, which lost 1 base and 0 bases, there was a span of 8 bases. Per germline, CDR1 LGHNA and CDR2 YSLEER. The CDR3 is 15 amino acids. The CDR3: CASSQVLASTDTQYF. The CDR3 DNA reads TGCGCCAGCAGCCAAGTGCTGGCTAGCACAGATACGCAGTATTTT.

This clonotype was found many times. The rearrangement joins TRBV12-3 or TRBV12-4 to TRBJ2-7; D is unclear. Trimming pared 3 bases from V and 0 bases from J, leaving 15 bases between. The CDR3 is made up of 16 amino acids. The CDR3 nucleotides are TGTGCCAGCAGTTTCGAGACATACAAGATCTCCTACGAGCAGTACTTC. This gives the protein CASSFETYKISYEQYF.

The genes are TRBV12-3 or TRBV12-4 and TRBJ2-3, with D unresolved. V was shortened by 3 bases and J by 4 bases, with 20 bases between the two germline ends. This CDR3 has 17 amino acids. The CDR3 DNA reads as TGTGCCAGCAGTTTGAATCTTCAACGGGTTCCGGCAGATACGCAGTATTTT. This sequence encodes CASSLNLQRVPADTQYF.